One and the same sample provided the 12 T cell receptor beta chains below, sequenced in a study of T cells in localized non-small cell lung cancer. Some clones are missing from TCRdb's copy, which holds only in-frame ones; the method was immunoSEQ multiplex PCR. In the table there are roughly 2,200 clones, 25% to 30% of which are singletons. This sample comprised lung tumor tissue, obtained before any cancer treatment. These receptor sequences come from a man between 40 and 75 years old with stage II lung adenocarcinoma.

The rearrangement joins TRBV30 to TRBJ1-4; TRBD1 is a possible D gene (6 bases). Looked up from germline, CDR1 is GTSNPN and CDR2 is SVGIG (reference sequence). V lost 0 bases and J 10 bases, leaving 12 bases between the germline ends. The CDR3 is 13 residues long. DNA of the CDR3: TGTGCCTGGAGTGTCCCTTCGGGGGCAAAACTGTTTTTT. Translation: CAWSVPSGAKLFF.

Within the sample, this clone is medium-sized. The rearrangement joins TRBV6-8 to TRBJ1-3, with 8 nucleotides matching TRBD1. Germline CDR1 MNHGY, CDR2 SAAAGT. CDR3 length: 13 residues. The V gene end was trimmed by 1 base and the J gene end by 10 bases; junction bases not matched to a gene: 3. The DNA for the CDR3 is TGTGCCAGCAGTTACTACAGGGGGACGACCATATATTTT. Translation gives CASSYYRGTTIYF.

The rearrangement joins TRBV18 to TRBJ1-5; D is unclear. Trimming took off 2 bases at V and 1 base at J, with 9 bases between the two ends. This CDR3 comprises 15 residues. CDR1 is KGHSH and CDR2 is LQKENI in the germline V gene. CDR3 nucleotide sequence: TGTGCCAGCTCACCAGGTCGTGGAAGCAATCAGCCCCAGCATTTT. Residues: CASSPGRGSNQPQHF.

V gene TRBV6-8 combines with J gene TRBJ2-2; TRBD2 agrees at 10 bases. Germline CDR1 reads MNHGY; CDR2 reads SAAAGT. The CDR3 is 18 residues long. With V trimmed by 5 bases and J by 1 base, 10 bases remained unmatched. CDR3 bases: TGTGCCAGCAGTCCACTCTCGCTAGCGGGGGTGAACACCGGGGAGCTGTTTTTT. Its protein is CASSPLSLAGVNTGELFF.

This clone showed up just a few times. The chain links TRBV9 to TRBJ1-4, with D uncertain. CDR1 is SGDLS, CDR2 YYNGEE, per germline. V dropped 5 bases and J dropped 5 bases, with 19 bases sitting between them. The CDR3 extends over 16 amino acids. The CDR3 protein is CASSERLPGVNEKLFF. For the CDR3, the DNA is TGTGCCAGCAGTGAAAGGCTCCCTGGTGTGAATGAAAAACTGTTTTTT.

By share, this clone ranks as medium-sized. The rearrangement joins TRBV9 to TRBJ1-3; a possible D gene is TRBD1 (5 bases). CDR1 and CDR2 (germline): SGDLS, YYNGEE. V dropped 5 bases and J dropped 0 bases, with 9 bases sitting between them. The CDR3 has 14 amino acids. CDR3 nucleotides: TGTGCCAGCAGGCTTGGGGGCTCTGGAAACACCATATATTTT. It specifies CASRLGGSGNTIYF.

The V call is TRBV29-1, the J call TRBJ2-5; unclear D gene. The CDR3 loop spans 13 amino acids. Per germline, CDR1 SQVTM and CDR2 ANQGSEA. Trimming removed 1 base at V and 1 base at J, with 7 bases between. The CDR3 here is CSVEAGIQETQYF. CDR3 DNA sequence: TGCAGCGTTGAAGCAGGTATCCAAGAGACCCAGTACTTC.

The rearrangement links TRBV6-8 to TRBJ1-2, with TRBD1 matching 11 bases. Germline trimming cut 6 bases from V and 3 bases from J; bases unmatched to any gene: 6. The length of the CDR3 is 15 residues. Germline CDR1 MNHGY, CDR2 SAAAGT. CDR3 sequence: CASSGPDRGHYGYTF. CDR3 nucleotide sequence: TGTGCCAGCAGCGGCCCGGACAGGGGGCACTATGGCTACACCTTC.

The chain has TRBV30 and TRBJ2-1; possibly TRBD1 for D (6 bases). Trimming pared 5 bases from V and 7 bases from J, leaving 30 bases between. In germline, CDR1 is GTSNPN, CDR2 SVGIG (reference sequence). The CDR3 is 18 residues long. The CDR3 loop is CAWDARDTDLYLGNEQFF. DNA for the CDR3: TGTGCCTGGGATGCCCGGGACACGGACCTTTATCTGGGGAATGAGCAGTTCTTC.

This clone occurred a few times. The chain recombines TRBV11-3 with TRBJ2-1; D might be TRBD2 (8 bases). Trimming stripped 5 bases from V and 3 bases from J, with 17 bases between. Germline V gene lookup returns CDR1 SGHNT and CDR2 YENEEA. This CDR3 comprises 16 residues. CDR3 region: CASSPGGTELYNEQFF. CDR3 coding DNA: TGTGCCAGCAGCCCGGGGGGGACAGAGCTCTACAATGAGCAGTTCTTC.

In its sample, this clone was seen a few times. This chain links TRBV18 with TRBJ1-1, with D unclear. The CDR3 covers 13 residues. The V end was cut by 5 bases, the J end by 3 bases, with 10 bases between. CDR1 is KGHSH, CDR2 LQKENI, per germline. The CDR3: CASSVGWDTEAFF. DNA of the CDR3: TGTGCCAGCTCAGTGGGGTGGGACACTGAAGCTTTCTTT.

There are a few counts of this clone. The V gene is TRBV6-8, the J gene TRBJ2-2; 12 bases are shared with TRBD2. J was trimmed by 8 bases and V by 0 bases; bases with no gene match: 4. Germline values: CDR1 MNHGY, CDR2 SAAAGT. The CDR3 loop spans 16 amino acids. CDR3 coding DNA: TGTGCCAGCAGTTACTCGACGACTAGCGGGAGTGGGGAGCTGTTTTTT. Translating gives CASSYSTTSGSGELFF.